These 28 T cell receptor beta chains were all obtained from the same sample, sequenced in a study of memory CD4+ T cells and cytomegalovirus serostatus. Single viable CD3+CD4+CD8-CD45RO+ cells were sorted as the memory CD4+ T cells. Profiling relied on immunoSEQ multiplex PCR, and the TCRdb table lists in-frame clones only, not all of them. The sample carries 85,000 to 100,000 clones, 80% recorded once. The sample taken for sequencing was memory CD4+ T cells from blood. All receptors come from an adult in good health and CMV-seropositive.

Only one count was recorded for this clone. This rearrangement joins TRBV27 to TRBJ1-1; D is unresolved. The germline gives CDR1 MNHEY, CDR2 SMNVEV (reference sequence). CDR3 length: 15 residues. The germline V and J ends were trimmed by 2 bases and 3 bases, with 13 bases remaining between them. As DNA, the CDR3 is TGTGCCAGCAGTTTACTCCGGGGTAAGGACACTGAAGCTTTCTTT. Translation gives CASSLLRGKDTEAFF.

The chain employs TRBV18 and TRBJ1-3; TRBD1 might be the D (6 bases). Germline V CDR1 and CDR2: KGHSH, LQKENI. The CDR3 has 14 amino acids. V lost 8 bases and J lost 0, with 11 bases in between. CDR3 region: CASRGQTSGNTIYF. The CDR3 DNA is TGTGCCAGCCGTGGACAGACCTCTGGAAACACCATATATTTT.

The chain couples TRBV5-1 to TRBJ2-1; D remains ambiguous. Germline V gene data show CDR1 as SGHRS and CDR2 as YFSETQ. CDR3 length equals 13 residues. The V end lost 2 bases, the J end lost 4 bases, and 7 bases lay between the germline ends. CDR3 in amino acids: CASSFDAYNEQFF. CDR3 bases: TGCGCCAGCAGCTTCGACGCTTACAATGAGCAGTTCTTC.

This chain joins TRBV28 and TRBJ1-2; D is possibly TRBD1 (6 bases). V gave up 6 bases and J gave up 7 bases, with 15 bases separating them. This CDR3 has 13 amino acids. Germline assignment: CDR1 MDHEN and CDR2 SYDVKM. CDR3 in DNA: TGTGCCAGCAGGACGAGGACAGACCCTGGCTACACCTTC. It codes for CASRTRTDPGYTF.

As DNA, the CDR3 is TGCGCCAGCAGCCGGGCAGACAAGGGATTCTACGAGCAGTACTTC. It is translated as CASSRADKGFYEQYF. V gene TRBV4-3 combines with J gene TRBJ2-7; no clear D gene. Germline CDR1 and CDR2: LGHNA and YSLEER. V lost 4 bases to trimming and J lost 3 bases, with 16 bases between them. There are 15 residues in the CDR3.

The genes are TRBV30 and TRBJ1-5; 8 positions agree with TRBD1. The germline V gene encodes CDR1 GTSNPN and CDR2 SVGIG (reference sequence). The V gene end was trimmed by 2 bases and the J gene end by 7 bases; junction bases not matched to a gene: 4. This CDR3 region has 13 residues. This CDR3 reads CAWSPRGRQPQHF. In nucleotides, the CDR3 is TGTGCCTGGAGTCCCAGGGGGCGCCAGCCCCAGCATTTT.

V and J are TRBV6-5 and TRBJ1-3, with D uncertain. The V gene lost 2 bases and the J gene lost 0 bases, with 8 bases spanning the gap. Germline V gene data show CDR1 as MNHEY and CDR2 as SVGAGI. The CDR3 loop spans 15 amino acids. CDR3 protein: CASSYGRSSGNTIYF. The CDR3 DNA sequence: TGTGCCAGCAGTTACGGCCGCAGCTCTGGAAACACCATATATTTT.

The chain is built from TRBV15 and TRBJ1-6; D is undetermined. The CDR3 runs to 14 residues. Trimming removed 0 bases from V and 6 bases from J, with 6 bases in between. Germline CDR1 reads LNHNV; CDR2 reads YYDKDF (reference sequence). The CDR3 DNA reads TGTGCCACCAGCAGAGATAGGAGTAATTCACCCCTCCACTTT. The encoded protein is CATSRDRSNSPLHF.

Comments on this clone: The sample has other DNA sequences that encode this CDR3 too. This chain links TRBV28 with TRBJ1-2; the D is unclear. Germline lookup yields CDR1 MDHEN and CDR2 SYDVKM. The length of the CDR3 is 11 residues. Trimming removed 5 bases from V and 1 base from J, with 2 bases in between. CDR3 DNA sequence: TGTGCCAGCAGTCGTAACTATGGCTACACCTTC. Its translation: CASSRNYGYTF.

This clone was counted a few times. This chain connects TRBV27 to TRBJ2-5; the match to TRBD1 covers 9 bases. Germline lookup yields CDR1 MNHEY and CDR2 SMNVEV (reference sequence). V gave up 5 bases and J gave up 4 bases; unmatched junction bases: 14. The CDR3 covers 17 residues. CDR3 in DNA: TGTGCCAGCAGTCCGACCCCGGGACAGGGTGGCGGAGAGACCCAGTACTTC. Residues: CASSPTPGQGGGETQYF.

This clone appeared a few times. Here the CDR3 reads CASSIEAATVGYEQYF. CDR3 coding DNA: TGTGCCAGTAGTATAGAAGCAGCGACAGTGGGGTACGAGCAGTACTTC. This sequence joins TRBV19 and TRBJ2-7; TRBD1 might be the D (5 bases). V gave up 0 bases and J gave up 4 bases, with 16 bases separating them. Per the germline V gene, CDR1 is LNHDA and CDR2 is SQIVND (reference sequence). The CDR3 contains 16 residues.

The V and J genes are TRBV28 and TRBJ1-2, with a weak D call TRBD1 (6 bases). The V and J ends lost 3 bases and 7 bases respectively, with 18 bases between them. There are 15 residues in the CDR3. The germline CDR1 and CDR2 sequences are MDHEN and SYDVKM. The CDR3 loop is CASSFARAGAGGYTF. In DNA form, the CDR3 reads TGTGCCAGCAGTTTCGCCCGGGCAGGGGCTGGTGGCTACACCTTC.

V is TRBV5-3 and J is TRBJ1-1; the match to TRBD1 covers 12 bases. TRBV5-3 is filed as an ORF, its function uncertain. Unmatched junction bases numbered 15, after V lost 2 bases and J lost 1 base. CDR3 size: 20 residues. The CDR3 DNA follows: TGTGCCAGAAGCTTAACGGGACAGGGGGCGAATTCATCAGAGAACACTGAAGCTTTCTTT. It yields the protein CARSLTGQGANSSENTEAFF.

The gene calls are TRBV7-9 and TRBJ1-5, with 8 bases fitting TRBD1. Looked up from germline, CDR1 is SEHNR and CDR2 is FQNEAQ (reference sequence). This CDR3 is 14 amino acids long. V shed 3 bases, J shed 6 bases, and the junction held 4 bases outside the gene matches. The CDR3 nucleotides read TGTGCCAGCAGCTTTGGACAGGGAAGTCAGCCCCAGCATTTT. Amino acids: CASSFGQGSQPQHF.

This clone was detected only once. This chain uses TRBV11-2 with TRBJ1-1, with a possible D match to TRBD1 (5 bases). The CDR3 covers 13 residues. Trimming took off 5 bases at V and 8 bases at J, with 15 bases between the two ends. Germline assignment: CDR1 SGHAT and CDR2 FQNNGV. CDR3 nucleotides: TGTGCCAGCAGCCCGTTCGGGACGCCCGAAGCTTTCTTT. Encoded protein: CASSPFGTPEAFF.

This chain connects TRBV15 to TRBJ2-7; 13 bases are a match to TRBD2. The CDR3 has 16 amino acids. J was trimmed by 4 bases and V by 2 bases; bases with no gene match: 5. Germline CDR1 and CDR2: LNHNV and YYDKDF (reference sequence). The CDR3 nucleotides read TGTGCCACCAGCAGACAAACTAGCGGGAGGGGTTACGAGCAGTACTTC. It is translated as CATSRQTSGRGYEQYF.

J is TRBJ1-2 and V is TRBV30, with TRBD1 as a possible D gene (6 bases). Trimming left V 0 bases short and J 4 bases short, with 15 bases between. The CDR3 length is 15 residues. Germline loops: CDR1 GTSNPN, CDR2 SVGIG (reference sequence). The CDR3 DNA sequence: TGTGCCTGGAGTGTACAGGGATTGGGAGTCTATGGCTACACCTTC. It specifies CAWSVQGLGVYGYTF.

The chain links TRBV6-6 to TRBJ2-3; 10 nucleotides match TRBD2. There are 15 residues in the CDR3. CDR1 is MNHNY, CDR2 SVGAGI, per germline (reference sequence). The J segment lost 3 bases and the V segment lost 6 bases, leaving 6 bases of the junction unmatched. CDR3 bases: TGTGCCAGCAGCTCGGAGCGGGAGGGTACAGATACGCAGTATTTT. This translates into CASSSEREGTDTQYF.

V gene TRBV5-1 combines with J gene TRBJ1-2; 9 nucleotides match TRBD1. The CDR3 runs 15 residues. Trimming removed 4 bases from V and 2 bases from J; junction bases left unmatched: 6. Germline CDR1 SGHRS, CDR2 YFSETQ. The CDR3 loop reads CASSRVGTGNYGYTF. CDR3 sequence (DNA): TGCGCCAGCAGCCGAGTAGGGACAGGGAACTATGGCTACACCTTC.

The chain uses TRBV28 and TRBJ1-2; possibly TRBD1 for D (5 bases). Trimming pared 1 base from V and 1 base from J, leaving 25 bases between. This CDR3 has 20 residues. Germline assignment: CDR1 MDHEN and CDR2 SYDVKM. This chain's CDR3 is CASSLFGGDRTLASNYGYTF. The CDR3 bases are TGTGCCAGCAGTTTATTTGGTGGTGACAGAACCCTCGCTAGTAACTATGGCTACACCTTC.

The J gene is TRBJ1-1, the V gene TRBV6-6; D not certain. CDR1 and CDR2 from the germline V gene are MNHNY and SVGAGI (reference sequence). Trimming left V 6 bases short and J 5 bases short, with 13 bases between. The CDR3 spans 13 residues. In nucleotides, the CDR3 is TGTGCCAGCAGGAGGAGGAGGGAGACTGAAGCTTTCTTT. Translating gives CASRRRRETEAFF.

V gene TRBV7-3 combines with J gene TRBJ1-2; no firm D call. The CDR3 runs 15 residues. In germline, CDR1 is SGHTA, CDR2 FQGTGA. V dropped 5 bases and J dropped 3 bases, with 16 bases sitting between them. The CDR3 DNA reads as TGTGCCAGCAGCCCAGTAGGAGGGATCGACTATGGCTACACCTTC. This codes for CASSPVGGIDYGYTF.

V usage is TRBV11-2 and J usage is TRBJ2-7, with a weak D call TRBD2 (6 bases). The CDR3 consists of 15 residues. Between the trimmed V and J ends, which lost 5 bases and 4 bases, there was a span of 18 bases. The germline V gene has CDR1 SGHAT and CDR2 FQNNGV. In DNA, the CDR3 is TGTGCCAGCAGCCGAGTCGATCTTCGGGGGTACGAGCAGTACTTC. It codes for CASSRVDLRGYEQYF.

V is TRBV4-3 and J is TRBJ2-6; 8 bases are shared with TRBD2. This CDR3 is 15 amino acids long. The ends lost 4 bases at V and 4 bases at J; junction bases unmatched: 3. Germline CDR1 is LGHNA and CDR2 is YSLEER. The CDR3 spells CASSPGGAGANVLTF. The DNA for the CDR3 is TGCGCCAGCAGCCCGGGAGGGGCCGGGGCCAACGTCCTGACTTTC.

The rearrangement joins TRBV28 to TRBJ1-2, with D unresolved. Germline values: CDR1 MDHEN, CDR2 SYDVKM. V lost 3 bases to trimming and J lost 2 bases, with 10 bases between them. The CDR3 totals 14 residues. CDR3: CASSFHSMNYGYTF. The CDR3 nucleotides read TGTGCCAGCAGTTTCCATTCCATGAACTATGGCTACACCTTC.

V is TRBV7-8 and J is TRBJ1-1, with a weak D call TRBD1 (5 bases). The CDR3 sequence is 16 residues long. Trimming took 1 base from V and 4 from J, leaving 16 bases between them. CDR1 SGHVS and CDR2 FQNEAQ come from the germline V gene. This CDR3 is CASSLGGVGLRTEAFF. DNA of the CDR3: TGTGCCAGCAGCTTAGGGGGGGTCGGCCTCCGCACTGAAGCTTTCTTT.

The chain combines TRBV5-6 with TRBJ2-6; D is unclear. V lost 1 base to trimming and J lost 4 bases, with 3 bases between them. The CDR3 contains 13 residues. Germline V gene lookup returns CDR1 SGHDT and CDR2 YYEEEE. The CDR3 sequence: CASSLTGANVLTF. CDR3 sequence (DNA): TGTGCCAGCAGCTTGACAGGGGCCAACGTCCTGACTTTC.

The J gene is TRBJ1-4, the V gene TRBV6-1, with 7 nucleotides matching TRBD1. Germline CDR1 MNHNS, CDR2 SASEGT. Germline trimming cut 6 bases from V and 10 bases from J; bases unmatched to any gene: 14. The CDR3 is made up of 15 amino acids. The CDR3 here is CASSQGGPLSGKLFF. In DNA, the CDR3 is TGTGCCAGCAGCCAGGGGGGCCCCCTGTCGGGAAAACTGTTTTTT.